Here is one T cell receptor (beta chain) with its context. What it binds is not known. The record originates from a study of CXCR3-negative and CXCR3-positive naive CD8 T cells. The overall study: A total of 130 million to 150 million TRB reads was generated, with about 1.5 +/- 0.3 million per library. Study-wide points: For CXCR3-positive naive cells, TRB CDR3s were more hydrophobic than those of CXCR3-negative naive cells. Naive cells that were CXCR3-negative or CXCR3-positive used TRBV-TRBJ genes alike, while memory cells diverged. After cryopreservation, CXCR3 expression dropped partially; most assays used fresh PBMCs.

UMI-tagged TRB cDNA libraries were built via 5' RACE. TCRdb re-analyzed the 5' RACE reads; it lists each CDR3 protein once, without DNA. This sample's table has approximately 90,000 distinct CDR3 sequences. CDR1 MNHEY and CDR2 SMNVEV come from the germline V gene (reference sequence). The CDR3 consists of 14 residues. The sample was naive CXCR3+ CD8+ T cells from blood. Sample subset: CD45RO-CCR7+CD27+CD95- naive CD8+ T cells expressing CXCR3 (TNR3+). The genes are TRBV27 and TRBJ2-2. This clonotype was obtained from a human donor in good health. Some clones in this sample may be carry-over from other donors' samples. The CDR3 sequence is CASSFRTSPEELFF.